The 20 T cell receptor beta chains reported below all come from one sample, sequenced in a study of graft-versus-host responses after intestinal transplantation (TCRdb year 2021). The antigens for these receptors are not known. Libraries came from the immunoSEQ multiplex PCR assay. TCRdb provides this immuneACCESS table in a form limited to in-frame rearrangements. Some clones are lacking; in checked studies, under half of them reflect an unresolved V gene, and why the rest are absent is not known. Across this sample there are under 130,000 clones, with under 95% seen only once. The ten largest make up 0.95% to 1.5% of the sample. In the paper's terms, the time point label means: cells obtained before transplantation from donor or recipient. Sequenced here: unstimulated CD8+ T cells sorted from spleen or lymph node cells, sampled before intestinal transplant. These receptors were collected from a human donor who received an intestinal transplant.

The V gene is TRBV10-2, the J gene TRBJ2-7; D perhaps matches TRBD1 (6 bases). The CDR3 runs 16 residues. V lost 3 bases, J lost 0 bases, and 15 bases lay in between. Germline lookup yields CDR1 WSHSY and CDR2 SAAADI. CDR3 protein: CASSEVDRDNSYEQYF. The CDR3 bases are TGCGCCAGCAGTGAAGTAGATCGGGACAACTCCTACGAGCAGTACTTC.

The genes are TRBV19 and TRBJ1-5; TRBD1 aligns across 9 bases. The V gene end was trimmed by 0 bases and the J gene end by 2 bases; junction bases not matched to a gene: 8. CDR1 LNHDA and CDR2 SQIVND come from the germline V gene (reference sequence). There are 18 residues in the CDR3. CDR3 in amino acids: CASSIEARTGDRNQPQHF. The CDR3 region has the DNA TGTGCCAGTAGTATAGAGGCTAGGACAGGGGATCGCAATCAGCCCCAGCATTTT.

This clone showed up just once. This chain uses TRBV4-1 with TRBJ1-1, with 9 bases fitting TRBD1. This CDR3 has 16 residues. Trimming removed 1 base from V and 6 bases from J; junction bases left unmatched: 9. Per germline, CDR1 MGHRA and CDR2 YSYEKL. The CDR3 is CASSQGGQGGGAEAFF. In nucleotides, the CDR3 is TGCGCCAGCAGCCAAGGGGGACAGGGCGGGGGAGCTGAAGCTTTCTTT.

The chain uses TRBV7-6 and TRBJ1-2; perhaps TRBD1 as D (5 bases). CDR3 length: 15 residues. Germline-derived CDR1 and CDR2 are SGHVS and FNYEAQ. The V gene lost 5 bases and the J gene lost 5 bases, with 18 bases spanning the gap. CDR3 sequence reads: CASSPKGQGWYGYTF. DNA of the CDR3: TGTGCCAGCAGCCCCAAGGGGCAGGGTTGGTATGGCTACACCTTC.

This chain uses TRBV5-8 with TRBJ2-1, with D possibly being TRBD2 (6 bases). V was cut by 8 bases and J by 10 bases, with 10 bases left in between. Germline CDR1 and CDR2: SGHTS and YDEGEE. This CDR3 region has 10 residues. This CDR3 is CASRSGEQFF. Here the CDR3 DNA reads TGTGCCAGTAGGAGCGGGGAGCAGTTCTTC.

The chain is built from TRBV5-1 and TRBJ1-5; D is uncertain. CDR3 length equals 12 residues. Looked up from germline, CDR1 is SGHRS and CDR2 is YFSETQ. Trimming pared 0 bases from V and 7 bases from J, leaving 5 bases between. DNA of the CDR3: TGCGCCAGCAGCTTGGAGGGACAGCCCCAGCATTTT. Residues: CASSLEGQPQHF.

This clone was observed a handful of times. The V and J genes are TRBV7-9 and TRBJ1-1, with D perhaps matching TRBD1 (5 bases). There are 13 residues in the CDR3. V lost 5 bases and J lost 1, with 8 bases in between. Germline CDR1 and CDR2: SEHNR and FQNEAQ (reference sequence). This CDR3 reads CASSRQGNTEAFF. In DNA, the CDR3 is TGTGCCAGCAGCCGTCAGGGGAACACTGAAGCTTTCTTT.

J is TRBJ1-5 and V is TRBV6-6; D remains unclear. From germline, CDR1 is MNHNY and CDR2 SVGAGI (reference sequence). The V end lost 5 bases, the J end lost 0 bases, and 14 bases lay between the germline ends. This CDR3 is built from 16 residues. CDR3 nucleotides: TGTGCCAGCAGTGGGCCGAACGCTCATAGCAATCAGCCCCAGCATTTT. Translating gives CASSGPNAHSNQPQHF.

The chain employs TRBV14 and TRBJ2-3; TRBD2 agrees at 7 bases. After removal of 4 bases from V and 6 bases from J, the junction contained 16 bases not matched to a gene. This CDR3 region has 17 residues. The germline CDR1 and CDR2 sequences are SGHDN and FVKESK. CDR3 region: CASSPIPRGSPRDTQYF. The CDR3 DNA sequence: TGTGCCAGCAGCCCCATCCCGCGGGGGAGCCCGAGGGATACGCAGTATTTT.

This chain uses TRBV28 with TRBJ1-5, with D unresolved. The CDR3 is 17 residues long. V gave up 5 bases and J gave up 0 bases, with 17 bases separating them. CDR1 MDHEN and CDR2 SYDVKM come from the germline V gene. The CDR3 DNA sequence: TGTGCCAGCAGTCATTTTCTTGGGGAGCTTAGCAATCAGCCCCAGCATTTT. This codes for CASSHFLGELSNQPQHF.

The rearrangement uses TRBV6-1 and TRBJ1-3; possible D gene TRBD1, 5 bases. V shed 0 bases and J shed 2 bases, with 14 bases lying between them. The CDR3 is 17 amino acids. Looked up from germline, CDR1 is MNHNS and CDR2 is SASEGT. CDR3 DNA: TGTGCCAGCAGTGAAGCCCCCGCGGGGGTAGCTGGAAACACCATATATTTT. Protein sequence: CASSEAPAGVAGNTIYF.

The chain recombines TRBV10-2 with TRBJ2-1; 8 nucleotides match TRBD2. Trimming removed 4 bases from V and 6 bases from J; junction bases left unmatched: 5. Germline V gene data show CDR1 as WSHSY and CDR2 as SAAADI. The CDR3 has 14 amino acids. CDR3 protein: CASSAGGLPNEQFF. CDR3 coding DNA: TGCGCCAGCAGTGCGGGGGGGCTCCCCAATGAGCAGTTCTTC.

This sequence joins TRBV6-1 and TRBJ2-7; D uncertain. V lost 4 bases, J lost 6 bases, and 7 bases lay in between. CDR1 and CDR2 from the germline V gene are MNHNS and SASEGT. The CDR3 is 11 amino acids. In DNA form, the CDR3 reads TGTGCCAGCAGTGGAGGCGCCGAGCAGTACTTC. This encodes CASSGGAEQYF.

This clone came up a few times. The chain joins TRBV6-1 to TRBJ1-6; D not certain. Per germline, CDR1 MNHNS and CDR2 SASEGT. The V end lost 10 bases, the J end lost 9 bases, and 4 bases lay between the germline ends. The CDR3 sequence is 9 residues long. The CDR3 DNA follows: TGTGCCACCTCTTCACCCCTCCACTTT. It is translated as CATSSPLHF.

This sequence joins TRBV4-1 and TRBJ1-2; D perhaps matches TRBD1 (6 bases). Trimming left V 3 bases short and J 5 bases short, with 19 bases between. This CDR3 has 16 residues. The germline V gene encodes CDR1 MGHRA and CDR2 YSYEKL. Here the CDR3 DNA reads TGCGCCAGCAGCCAGATAGGACAGTACAATATTTATGGCTACACCTTC. It encodes CASSQIGQYNIYGYTF.

The rearrangement joins TRBV11-2 to TRBJ2-1, with 7 positions matching TRBD2. This CDR3 spans 17 amino acids. Germline CDR1 is SGHAT and CDR2 is FQNNGV. J lost 0 bases, V lost 1 base, and 6 bases had no gene match. For the CDR3, the DNA is TGTGCCAGCAGCTTAGTCCCTAGCGGATTCTCCTACAATGAGCAGTTCTTC. Translation gives CASSLVPSGFSYNEQFF.

The chain employs TRBV7-9 and TRBJ1-2; D unclear. The CDR3 totals 15 residues. Trimming cost V 5 bases and J 3 bases, with 16 bases left between them. Per germline, CDR1 SEHNR and CDR2 FQNEAQ (reference sequence). As DNA, the CDR3 is TGTGCCAGCAGCCTATCTTCGGCCTACCACTATGGCTACACCTTC. Residues: CASSLSSAYHYGYTF.

The J gene is TRBJ1-2, the V gene TRBV30, with D uncertain. Germline CDR1 is GTSNPN and CDR2 is SVGIG (reference sequence). The CDR3 covers 13 residues. The germline V and J ends were trimmed by 2 bases and 7 bases, with 14 bases remaining between them. CDR3 DNA: TGTGCCTGGAGTAAGGGTTCCGTGGGTGGCTACACCTTC. Its translation: CAWSKGSVGGYTF.

The chain links TRBV9 to TRBJ2-7; D is perhaps TRBD2 (5 bases). This CDR3 is built from 13 residues. V lost 3 bases and J 4 bases, leaving 11 bases between the germline ends. The germline V gene encodes CDR1 SGDLS and CDR2 YYNGEE. The CDR3 nucleotides read TGTGCCAGCAGCGCCGGACTGACTTACGAGCAGTACTTC. It encodes CASSAGLTYEQYF.

The chain combines TRBV7-9 with TRBJ1-2; 8 bases match TRBD1. The CDR3 sequence is 12 residues long. Germline assignment: CDR1 SEHNR and CDR2 FQNEAQ (reference sequence). Unmatched junction bases numbered 7, after V lost 5 bases and J lost 11 bases. Here the CDR3 DNA reads TGTGCCAGCAGCGACAGGGGTTCTGTTTACACCTTC. As protein: CASSDRGSVYTF.